This TCR beta chain was documented in a study of OX40 agonist ivuxolimab in advanced cancers. Background on the study: Cohort: about 80% men, mean age roughly 60, aged about 20 to 90. One patient with hepatocellular carcinoma and two with cutaneous melanoma, three in all, had partial responses. Overall study results and limits: Within 6 weeks, CD4+ and CD8+ blood T cells expanded clonally at 0.1 to 3.0 mg/kg.

Looked up from germline, CDR1 is SGHVS and CDR2 is FNYEAQ. With V trimmed by 5 bases and J by 5 bases, 16 bases remained unmatched. The CDR3 runs to 17 residues. Only in-frame clones appear in the TCRdb table, and some are missing; sequencing was by immunoSEQ multiplex PCR. Of 40,000 to 50,000 clones listed, 82% were seen once; the top ten hold 1.5% to 2%. In the case of this clone: Antigen specificity is unknown.

The source is an adult with an advanced solid tumor such as melanoma, head and neck, liver or kidney cancer. This chain links TRBV7-6 with TRBJ2-3; 7 bases are a match to TRBD1. The sample was CD4+ or CD8+ T cells sorted from blood, taken in a trial of the OX40 agonist ivuxolimab. CDR3 protein: CASSHPREGAPQDTQYF. The CDR3, as DNA: TGTGCCAGCAGCCACCCCCGAGAGGGGGCCCCTCAAGATACGCAGTATTTT.